This T cell receptor (beta chain) stems from a study of cytomegalovirus exposure and HLA in healthy donors. The CDR3 has 14 amino acids. V was cut by 5 bases and J by 3 bases, with 11 bases left in between. Per germline, CDR1 SGHRS and CDR2 YFSETQ. This PCR relied on a set of 60 Vbeta primers and 13 Jbeta primers. Profiling relied on immunoSEQ multiplex PCR, and the TCRdb table lists in-frame clones only, not all of them. Of 90,000 to 150,000 clones listed, around 68% are singletons. Specimen: PBMCs. This sequence originates from a woman aged 45-60 years in good health and CMV-seropositive. The chain has TRBV5-1 and TRBJ1-4; D gene ambiguous. The DNA for the CDR3 is TGCGCCAGCAGTAACAGCTCGGCTAATGAAAAACTGTTTTTT. Protein product: CASSNSSANEKLFF.